The T cell receptor beta chain described here comes from a study of CD8+ T cells in alopecia areata. Whole-study context: Percent affected scalp area, the SALT score, rated treated patients' severity.

cDNA reverse transcribed from extracted RNA served as the sequencing template. Sequenced by immunoSEQ multiplex PCR; TCRdb stores in-frame clones only, minus some. The sample yields more than 140,000 clones, more than 85% seen once. Study-wide results and limits: One nonresponder makes the tie between baseline CD8+ expansion and response uncertain. Lesional tissue from the scalp (especially in alopecia totalis/universalis) showed higher clonality than normal scalp.

The treatment: oral pan-JAK inhibitor, 5-10 mg twice daily. CDR3 length: 15 amino acids. The V gene end was trimmed by 3 bases and the J gene end by 6 bases; junction bases not matched to a gene: 10. Germline CDR1 reads SEHNR; CDR2 reads FQNEAQ (reference sequence). For this clone: Its target is unknown.

The rearrangement joins TRBV7-9 to TRBJ2-7; TRBD1 agrees at 8 bases. This clonotype was sampled from a human donor with alopecia areata. Source: CD8+ T cells sorted from blood, taken at week 4, from a patient treated with tofacitinib. As DNA, the CDR3 is TGTGCCAGCAGCTTGGGGACAGGTTTATGGGGCGAGCAGTACTTC. Amino acid sequence: CASSLGTGLWGEQYF.